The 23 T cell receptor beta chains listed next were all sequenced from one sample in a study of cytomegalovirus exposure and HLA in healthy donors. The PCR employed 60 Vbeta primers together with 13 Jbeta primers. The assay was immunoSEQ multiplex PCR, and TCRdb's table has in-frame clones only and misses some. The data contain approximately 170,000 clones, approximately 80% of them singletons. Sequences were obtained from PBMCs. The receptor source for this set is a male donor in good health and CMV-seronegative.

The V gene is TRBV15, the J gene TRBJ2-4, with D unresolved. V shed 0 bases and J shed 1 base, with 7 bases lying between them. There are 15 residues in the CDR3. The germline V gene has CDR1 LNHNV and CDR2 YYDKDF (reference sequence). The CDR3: CATSRDSPAKNIQYF. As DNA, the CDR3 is TGTGCCACCAGCAGAGATAGCCCGGCCAAAAACATTCAGTACTTC. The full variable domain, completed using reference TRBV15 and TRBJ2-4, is DAMVIQNPRYQVTQFGKPVTLSCSQTLNHNVMYWYQQKSSQAPKLLFHYYDKDFNNEADTPDNFQSRRPNTSFCFLDIRSPGLGDTAMYLCATSRDSPAKNIQYFGAGTRLSVL.

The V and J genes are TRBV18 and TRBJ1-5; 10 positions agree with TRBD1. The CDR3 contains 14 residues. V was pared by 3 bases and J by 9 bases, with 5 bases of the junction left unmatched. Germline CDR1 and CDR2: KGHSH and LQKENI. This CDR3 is CASSPGQGGGPQHF. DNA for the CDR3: TGTGCCAGCTCACCCGGACAGGGGGGAGGGCCCCAGCATTTT.

Here the CDR3 DNA reads TGTGCCAGCAGCCTGCGGACAGGGGGCTCGTACGAGCAGTACTTC. The encoded protein is CASSLRTGGSYEQYF. The rearrangement joins TRBV9 to TRBJ2-7, with 11 bases that match TRBD1. Germline loops: CDR1 SGDLS, CDR2 YYNGEE. The CDR3 spans 15 residues. J gave up 4 bases and V 4 bases, and 7 bases lay outside the gene matches.

CDR3 sequence (DNA): TGTGCCAGCAGTGCGCCTAGCGGGGGGGCCTACGAGCAGTACTTC. This encodes CASSAPSGGAYEQYF. This sequence joins TRBV6-1 and TRBJ2-7, with 12 nucleotides matching TRBD2. The CDR3 is 15 residues long. Germline assignment: CDR1 MNHNS and CDR2 SASEGT. V lost 4 bases and J lost 2; bases outside the gene matches: 3.

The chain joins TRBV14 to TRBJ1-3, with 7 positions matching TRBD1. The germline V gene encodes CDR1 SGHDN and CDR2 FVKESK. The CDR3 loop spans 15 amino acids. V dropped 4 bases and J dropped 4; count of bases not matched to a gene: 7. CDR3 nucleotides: TGTGCCAGCAGCCCGTTAACAGGGGCCGGAAACACCATATATTTT. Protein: CASSPLTGAGNTIYF. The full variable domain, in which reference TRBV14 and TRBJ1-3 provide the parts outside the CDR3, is EAGVTQFPSHSVIEKGQTVTLRCDPISGHDNLYWYRRVMGKEIKFLLHFVKESKQDESGMPNNRFLAERTGGTYSTLKVQPAELEDSGVYFCASSPLTGAGNTIYFGEGSWLTVV.

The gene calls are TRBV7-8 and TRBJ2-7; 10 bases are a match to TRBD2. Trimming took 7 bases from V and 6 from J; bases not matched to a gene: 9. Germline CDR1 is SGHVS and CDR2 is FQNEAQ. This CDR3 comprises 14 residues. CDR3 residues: CASTLGTSAGEQYF. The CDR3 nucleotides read TGTGCCAGCACTTTGGGGACTAGCGCGGGCGAGCAGTACTTC.

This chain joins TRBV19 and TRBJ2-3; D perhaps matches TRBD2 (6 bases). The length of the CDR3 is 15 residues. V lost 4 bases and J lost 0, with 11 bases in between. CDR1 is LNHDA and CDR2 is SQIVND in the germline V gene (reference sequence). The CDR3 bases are TGTGCCAGTAGTAATCGGGGGACCAGCACAGATACGCAGTATTTT. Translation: CASSNRGTSTDTQYF.

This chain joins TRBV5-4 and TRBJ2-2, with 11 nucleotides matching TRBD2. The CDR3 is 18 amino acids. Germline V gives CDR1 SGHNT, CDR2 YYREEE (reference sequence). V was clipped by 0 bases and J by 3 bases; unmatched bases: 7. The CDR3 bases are TGTGCCAGCAGCTTGGTGTCTAGCGGGAGGTGGTACACCGGGGAGCTGTTTTTT. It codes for CASSLVSSGRWYTGELFF.

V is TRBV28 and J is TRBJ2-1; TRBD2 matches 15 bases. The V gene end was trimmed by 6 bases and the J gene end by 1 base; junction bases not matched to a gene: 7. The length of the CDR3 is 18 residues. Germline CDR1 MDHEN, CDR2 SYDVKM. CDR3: CASRGTSGRLESYNEQFF. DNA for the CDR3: TGTGCCAGCAGAGGGACTAGCGGGAGGCTGGAGTCCTACAATGAGCAGTTCTTC. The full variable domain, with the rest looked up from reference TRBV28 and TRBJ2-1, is DVKVTQSSRYLVKRTGEKVFLECVQDMDHENMFWYRQDPGLGLRLIYFSYDVKMKEKGDIPEGYSVSREKKERFSLILESASTNQTSMYLCASRGTSGRLESYNEQFFGPGTRLTVL.

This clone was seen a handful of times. In nucleotides, the CDR3 is TGTGCCAGCAGTGAAGCGCGGGGGGTGAACACCATATATTTT. It translates to CASSEARGVNTIYF. The V and J genes are TRBV6-1 and TRBJ1-3; a weak D match, TRBD1 (5 bases). V was trimmed by 0 bases and J by 7 bases, leaving 10 bases between them. Germline V gene lookup returns CDR1 MNHNS and CDR2 SASEGT. The CDR3 consists of 14 residues.

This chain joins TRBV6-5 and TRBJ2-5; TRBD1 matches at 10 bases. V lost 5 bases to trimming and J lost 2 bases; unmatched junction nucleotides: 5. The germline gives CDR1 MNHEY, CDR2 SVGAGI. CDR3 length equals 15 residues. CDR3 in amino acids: CASSGRGQGQETQYF. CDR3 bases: TGTGCCAGCAGTGGTAGGGGACAGGGGCAAGAGACCCAGTACTTC.

The CDR3 sequence: CATDRNTGELFF. As DNA, the CDR3 is TGTGCCACAGACAGGAACACCGGGGAGCTGTTTTTT. The chain recombines TRBV28 with TRBJ2-2, with D perhaps TRBD1 (5 bases). Germline CDR1 and CDR2: MDHEN and SYDVKM. The CDR3 contains 12 residues. V lost 10 bases and J lost 1, with 7 bases in between.

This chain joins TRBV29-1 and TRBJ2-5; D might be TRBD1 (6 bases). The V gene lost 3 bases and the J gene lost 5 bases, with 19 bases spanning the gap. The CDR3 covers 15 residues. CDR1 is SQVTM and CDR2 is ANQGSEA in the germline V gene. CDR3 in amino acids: CSVDLLAGAGETQYF. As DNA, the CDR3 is TGCAGCGTTGATTTACTGGCAGGGGCAGGGGAGACCCAGTACTTC.

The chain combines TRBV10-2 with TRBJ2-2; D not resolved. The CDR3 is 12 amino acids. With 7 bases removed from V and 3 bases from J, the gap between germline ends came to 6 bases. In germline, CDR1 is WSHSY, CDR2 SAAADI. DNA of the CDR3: TGCGCCAGCATTCTAGACACCGGGGAGCTGTTTTTT. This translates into CASILDTGELFF.

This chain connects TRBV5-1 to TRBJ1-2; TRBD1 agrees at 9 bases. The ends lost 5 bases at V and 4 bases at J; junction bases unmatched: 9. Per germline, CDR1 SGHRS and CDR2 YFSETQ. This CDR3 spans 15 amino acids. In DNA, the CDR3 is TGCGCCAGCAGTAACTCCGGGACAGGGTTCTATGGCTACACCTTC. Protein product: CASSNSGTGFYGYTF.

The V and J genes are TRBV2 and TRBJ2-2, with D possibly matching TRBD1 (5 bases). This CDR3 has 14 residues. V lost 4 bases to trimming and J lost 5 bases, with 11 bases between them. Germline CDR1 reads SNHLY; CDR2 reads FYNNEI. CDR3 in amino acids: CASSASRGTGELFF. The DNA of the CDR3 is TGTGCCAGCAGTGCTAGTAGGGGTACCGGGGAGCTGTTTTTT.

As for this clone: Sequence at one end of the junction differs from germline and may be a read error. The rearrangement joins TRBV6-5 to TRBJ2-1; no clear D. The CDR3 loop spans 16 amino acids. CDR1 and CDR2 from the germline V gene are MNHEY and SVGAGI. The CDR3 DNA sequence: TGTGCCAGCAGCTACTATTCTGAGAGCTCCTACAATGAGCAGTTCTTC. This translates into CASSYYSESSYNEQFF.

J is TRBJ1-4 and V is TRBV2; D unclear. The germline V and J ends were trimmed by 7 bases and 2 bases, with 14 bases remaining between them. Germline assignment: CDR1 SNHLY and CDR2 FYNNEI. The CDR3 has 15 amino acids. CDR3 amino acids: CASTLEGSTNEKLFF. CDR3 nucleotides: TGTGCCAGCACCCTAGAGGGCTCCACTAATGAAAAACTGTTTTTT.

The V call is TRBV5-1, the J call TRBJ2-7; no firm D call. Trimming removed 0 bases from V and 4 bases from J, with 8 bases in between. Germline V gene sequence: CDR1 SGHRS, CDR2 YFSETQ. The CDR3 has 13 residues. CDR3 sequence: CASSLDNDYEQYF. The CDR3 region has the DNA TGCGCCAGCAGCTTGGACAACGATTACGAGCAGTACTTC.

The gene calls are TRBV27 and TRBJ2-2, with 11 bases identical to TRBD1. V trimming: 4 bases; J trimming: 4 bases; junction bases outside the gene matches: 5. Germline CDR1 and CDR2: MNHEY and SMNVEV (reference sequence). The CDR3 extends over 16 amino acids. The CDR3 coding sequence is TGTGCCAGCAGTTCCTGGACAGGGGGCGGCACCGGGGAGCTGTTTTTT. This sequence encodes CASSSWTGGGTGELFF.

The CDR3 DNA reads as TGCAGTGCGGAGGACTGGAATGAGCAGTTCTTC. Translating gives CSAEDWNEQFF. The J gene is TRBJ2-1, the V gene TRBV20-1; possibly TRBD2 for D (5 bases). V gave up 6 bases and J gave up 7 bases, with 10 bases separating them. The CDR3 runs 11 residues. Germline V gives CDR1 DFQATT, CDR2 SNEGSKA (reference sequence).

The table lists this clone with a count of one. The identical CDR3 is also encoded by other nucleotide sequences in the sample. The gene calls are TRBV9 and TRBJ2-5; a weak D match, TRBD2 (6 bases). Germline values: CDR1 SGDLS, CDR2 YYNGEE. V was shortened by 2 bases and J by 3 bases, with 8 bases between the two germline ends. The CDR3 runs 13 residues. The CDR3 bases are TGTGCCAGCAGCGTCGGGGGAGAAGAGACCCAGTACTTC. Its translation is CASSVGGEETQYF.

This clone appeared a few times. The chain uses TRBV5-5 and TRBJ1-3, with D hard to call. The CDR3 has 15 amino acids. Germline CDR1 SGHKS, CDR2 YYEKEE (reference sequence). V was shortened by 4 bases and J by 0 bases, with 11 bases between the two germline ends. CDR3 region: CASSQAPTSGNTIYF. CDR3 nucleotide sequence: TGTGCCAGCAGCCAAGCTCCCACCTCTGGAAACACCATATATTTT.